Listed below are T cell receptor beta chains from one sample, sequenced in a study of T-cell reconstitution after alpha-beta-depleted transplantation in children. A single record per CDR3 protein comes from TCRdb applying MiXCR to the PCR reads. The sample lists 450,000 to 550,000 distinct CDR3 sequences, about an eighth occurring once. The specimen was PBMCs, mostly from graft donor cells, collected 180 days after TCRalphabeta/CD19-depleted stem cell transplant. These receptors were collected from a female patient aged 2-15 years who had a stem cell transplant for aplastic anemia, so the T cells may come from the graft donor. Both conserved end residues are part of each CDR3. A D gene is named only where the DNA matches it firmly. A row's size may be missing; if present it is once, few, many or a size class.

TRBJ2-4 | - | TRBV25-1 | TRBD1 | TGTGCCAGCAGTCCTCAGGGGGCCCTAGCCAAAAACATGCAGTACTTC | CASSPQGALAKNMQYF
TRBJ2-3 | few | TRBV27 | - | TGTGCCAGCTGCTTCTCTTCAGTTCTCACAGATACGCAGTATTTT | CASCFSSVLTDTQYF
TRBJ2-2 | - | TRBV13 | - | TGTGCCAGCAGCTCGACAGAAGGCACCGGGGAGCTGTTTTTT | CASSSTEGTGELFF
TRBJ2-5 | - | TRBV4-1 | - | TGCGCCAGCAGCCCGGCGGTTTGGGAGGAGACCCAGTACTTC | CASSPAVWEETQYF
TRBJ2-1 | few | TRBV21-1 | - | TGTGCCAGCAGCAAAAGTGTCGGCCGACCTCGGCCCTACAATGAGCAGTTCTTC | CASSKSVGRPRPYNEQFF
TRBJ2-3 | - | TRBV5-1 | - | TGCGCCAGCAGGCCCAGGCATGGGCACACAGATACGCAGTATTTT | CASRPRHGHTDTQYF
TRBJ1-1 | few | TRBV27 | TRBD1 | TGTGCCAGCACCGGACAGGGGATCACTGAAGCTTTCTTT | CASTGQGITEAFF
TRBJ2-7 | - | TRBV7-2 | TRBD1 | TGTGCCAGCAGCCCGACCGGGACAGGGTACGAGCAGTACTTC | CASSPTGTGYEQYF
TRBJ1-2 | many | TRBV7-2 | - | TGTGCCAGCAGCTTAGAGATCCCGAACTATGGCTACACCTTC | CASSLEIPNYGYTF
TRBJ2-6 | - | TRBV27 | - | TGTGCCAGCAGTTTATCTACAGGGACCTGGTCTGGGGCCAACGTCCTGACTTTC | CASSLSTGTWSGANVLTF
TRBJ2-3 | few | TRBV7-2 | TRBD2 | TGTGCCAGCAATCTAGCGGGAGTGGGTACAGATACGCAGTATTTT | CASNLAGVGTDTQYF
TRBJ2-7 | few | TRBV12-3/TRBV12-4 | - | TGTGCCAGCAGTTTTGGGATTGCCCCCTCCTACGAGCAGTACTTC | CASSFGIAPSYEQYF
TRBJ1-2 | few | TRBV7-2 | - | TGTGCCAGCAGCCTTCCTCTCGGGCGGCGTTACTATGGCTACACCTTC | CASSLPLGRRYYGYTF
TRBJ1-5 | - | TRBV4-2 | - | TGTGCCAGCAGCCAATTGGGTAGGAATCAGCCCCAGCATTTT | CASSQLGRNQPQHF
TRBJ2-3 | - | TRBV7-9 | - | TGTGCCAGCAGCTTAGTCGTCCCAGATACGCAGTATTTT | CASSLVVPDTQYF
TRBJ2-1 | - | TRBV7-9 | - | TGTGCCAGCAGCTTAGCCTTAAACAATGAGCAGTTCTTC | CASSLALNNEQFF
TRBJ1-4 | few | TRBV12-5 | TRBD1 | TGTGCTAGTGGCCAGGGACAGGGGGGCGAAAAACTGTTTTTT | CASGQGQGGEKLFF
TRBJ1-1 | - | TRBV20-1 | - | TGCAGTGCTAGAGAGCTCCACGGAGAAGCTTTCTTT | CSARELHGEAFF
TRBJ2-7 | - | TRBV28 | TRBD1 | TGTGCCAGCAGTAAGAGACAGGGGGCCCTCTCCTACGAGCAGTACTTC | CASSKRQGALSYEQYF
TRBJ2-1 | few | TRBV12-3/TRBV12-4 | TRBD2 | TGTGCCAGCAGCGAGCGGACTAGCTCCTACAATGAGCAGTTCTTC | CASSERTSSYNEQFF